The rows below give T cell receptor beta chains drawn from one sample of a study of T-cell memory formation after mild COVID-19. TCRdb used MiXCR to reprocess the 5' RACE reads, holding one entry per CDR3 protein. The sample carries roughly 550,000 distinct CDR3 sequences, about 20% recorded once. The sequenced sample consisted of PBMCs or a T cell subset sorted from them (not recorded which). The source is an adult woman who had mild COVID-19 (a few samples of this study predate the infection). Cell type and time point are not known. Each CDR3 is given with its conserved first and last residue. D genes are given only for firm matches. Size is omitted from some rows. Given values are once, few, many or a class for expanded clones.

V	length	J	size	D	CDR3	DNA
TRBV30	11	TRBJ1-1	NA	NA	CAFWGNTEAFF	TGTGCCTTCTGGGGAAACACTGAAGCTTTCTTT
TRBV24-1	15	TRBJ1-2	NA	NA	CATSDLGRRAYGYTF	TGTGCCACCAGTGATCTGGGACGGAGGGCTTATGGCTACACCTTC
TRBV2	18	TRBJ2-1	NA	TRBD2	CASSVDYAGPSGSNEQFF	TGTGCCAGCAGTGTGGACTACGCGGGGCCTAGCGGGAGTAATGAGCAGTTCTTC
TRBV20-1	16	TRBJ2-3	NA	TRBD1	CSARPPNRGHGDTQYF	TGCAGTGCTAGACCCCCGAACAGGGGGCATGGAGATACGCAGTATTTT
TRBV19	14	TRBJ1-1	few	NA	CASRLGELNTEAFF	TGTGCCAGTAGATTGGGGGAGCTGAACACTGAAGCTTTCTTT
TRBV12-3/TRBV12-4	16	TRBJ2-2	few	NA	CASRGHLLIGTGELFF	TGTGCCAGCCGAGGACACCTTCTTATCGGCACCGGGGAGCTGTTTTTT
TRBV30	14	TRBJ2-2	NA	NA	CAWSETPNTGELFF	TGTGCCTGGAGTGAAACCCCGAACACCGGGGAGCTGTTTTTT
TRBV5-1	14	TRBJ2-7	few	NA	CASSLETPLYEQYF	TGCGCCAGCAGCTTGGAAACTCCGCTCTACGAGCAGTACTTC
TRBV4-3	16	TRBJ2-3	NA	TRBD2	CASSRQREGPSDTQYF	TGCGCCAGCAGCCGACAGCGGGAGGGCCCATCAGATACGCAGTATTTT
TRBV20-1	15	TRBJ1-2	many	TRBD1	CSARGPTGGSYGYTF	TGCAGTGCTAGAGGCCCGACAGGGGGGAGCTATGGCTACACCTTC
TRBV30	13	TRBJ2-5	NA	NA	CAWSDNRQETQYF	TGTGCCTGGAGTGATAACAGGCAAGAGACCCAGTACTTC
TRBV24-1	11	TRBJ1-1	NA	NA	CATSGGTEAFF	TGTGCCACCAGTGGGGGGACTGAAGCTTTCTTT
TRBV12-3/TRBV12-4	14	TRBJ2-5	many	TRBD1	CASSLGDRRETQYF	TGTGCCAGCAGTCTAGGGGACAGGAGGGAGACCCAGTACTTC
TRBV5-1	17	TRBJ2-7	once	NA	CASSYLPLDSDFDEQYF	TGCGCCAGCAGCTATCTCCCTCTCGACAGCGACTTCGACGAGCAGTACTTC
TRBV7-9	13	TRBJ2-7	NA	NA	CASSFNTDYEQYF	TGTGCCAGCAGCTTTAACACAGACTACGAGCAGTACTTC
TRBV5-1	14	TRBJ2-5	NA	TRBD1	CASSFGQDKETQYF	TGCGCCAGCAGCTTTGGACAGGACAAAGAGACCCAGTACTTC
TRBV7-6	14	TRBJ1-1	few	NA	CASSLLSLNTEAFF	TGTGCCAGCAGCTTACTCAGTCTGAACACTGAAGCTTTCTTT
TRBV4-1	15	TRBJ1-1	NA	NA	CASSLLRGDNTEAFF	TGCGCCAGCAGCCTCCTTAGGGGGGATAACACTGAAGCTTTCTTT
TRBV24-1	15	TRBJ2-1	many	TRBD2	CATSVAGGRYNEQFF	TGTGCCACCAGTGTCGCGGGAGGGCGCTACAATGAGCAGTTCTTC
TRBV6-5	13	TRBJ1-2	NA	NA	CASSPGDNGGYTF	TGTGCCAGCAGCCCAGGGGATAACGGTGGCTACACCTTC
TRBV3-1	14	TRBJ2-5	NA	NA	CASSQIGSGITPHF	TGTGCCAGCAGCCAAATTGGCTCGGGGATAACCCCCCACTTC
TRBV7-6	13	TRBJ2-5	NA	NA	CASSMGRQETQYF	TGTGCCAGCAGCATGGGACGGCAAGAGACCCAGTACTTC
TRBV7-2	13	TRBJ1-1	once	NA	CASSSPLRSEAFF	TGTGCCAGCAGCTCTCCTTTGAGATCTGAAGCTTTCTTT
TRBV7-9	16	TRBJ2-3	NA	TRBD1	CASSRAQGIGTDTQYF	TGTGCCAGCAGTCGCGCACAGGGGATCGGCACAGATACGCAGTATTTT
TRBV29-1	15	TRBJ2-3	NA	NA	CSVGGLAMSTDTQYF	TGCAGCGTTGGAGGCCTAGCGATGAGCACAGATACGCAGTATTTT
TRBV20-1	12	TRBJ2-7	NA	NA	CSAREMGREQYF	TGCAGTGCTAGAGAGATGGGCCGCGAGCAGTACTTC
TRBV4-3	18	TRBJ2-2	few	TRBD2	CASSQRKGSEGGTGELFF	TGCGCCAGCAGCCAACGAAAAGGAAGCGAGGGAGGGACCGGGGAGCTGTTTTTT
TRBV3-1	15	TRBJ2-7	NA	NA	CASSQGAGWTYEQYF	TGTGCCAGCAGCCAAGGGGCAGGATGGACCTACGAGCAGTACTTC
TRBV5-1	15	TRBJ1-2	NA	TRBD1	CASSGGTEGNYGYTF	TGCGCCAGCAGCGGAGGGACAGAGGGTAACTATGGCTACACCTTC
TRBV11-1	13	TRBJ1-5	NA	NA	CASSFGENQPQHF	TGTGCCAGCAGCTTTGGTGAGAATCAGCCCCAGCATTTT
TRBV12-3/TRBV12-4	14	TRBJ2-7	few	TRBD1	CASTLTGMGGEQYF	TGTGCCAGCACCTTGACAGGGATGGGTGGCGAGCAGTACTTC
TRBV12-3/TRBV12-4	15	TRBJ2-5	NA	TRBD2	CASSFRGGGQETQYF	TGTGCCAGCAGTTTTCGCGGGGGTGGGCAAGAGACCCAGTACTTC
TRBV14	16	TRBJ2-5	NA	TRBD2	CASSQDPRGGQETQYF	TGTGCCAGCAGCCAAGATCCGCGGGGGGGCCAAGAGACCCAGTACTTC
TRBV25-1	13	TRBJ2-3	NA	TRBD2	CAIQVAGGDTQYF	TGTGCCATACAAGTAGCGGGGGGAGATACGCAGTATTTT
TRBV18	15	TRBJ2-7	NA	TRBD1	CASSRDSPSVYEQYF	TGTGCCAGCTCCCGGGACAGTCCGTCCGTCTACGAGCAGTACTTC
TRBV24-1	16	TRBJ2-3	NA	TRBD1	CATSDLQGSSTDTQYF	TGTGCCACCAGTGATTTACAGGGGTCTAGCACAGATACGCAGTATTTT
TRBV10-3	11	TRBJ1-2	NA	NA	CAISGGLGYTF	TGTGCCATCAGTGGGGGTTTGGGCTACACCTTC
TRBV7-9	17	TRBJ2-1	few	TRBD2	CASSLGLVSGRDNEQFF	TGTGCCAGCAGCTTAGGACTAGTTAGCGGGCGCGACAATGAGCAGTTCTTC
TRBV27	16	TRBJ2-7	many	TRBD1	CASSLRGTGGRYEQYF	TGTGCCAGCAGTTTAAGAGGGACAGGGGGCCGCTACGAGCAGTACTTC
TRBV6-6	13	TRBJ1-1	NA	TRBD1	CASSQTPGQKAFF	TGTGCCAGCAGTCAAACCCCGGGACAGAAGGCTTTCTTT
TRBV29-1	12	TRBJ1-1	few	NA	CSVEGRNTEAFF	TGCAGCGTTGAGGGTCGGAACACTGAAGCTTTCTTT
TRBV15	15	TRBJ2-1	few	NA	CATSRAGATYNEQFF	TGTGCCACCAGCAGAGCGGGGGCCACCTACAATGAGCAGTTCTTC
TRBV6-5	17	TRBJ1-4	NA	NA	CASSYLSTGRLNEKLFF	TGTGCCAGCAGTTACTTGAGCACAGGGCGACTTAATGAAAAACTGTTTTTT
TRBV12-3/TRBV12-4	19	TRBJ2-3	many	TRBD2	CASSSPTSGSWRRTDTQYF	TGTGCCAGCAGTTCACCGACTAGCGGGAGTTGGAGACGCACAGATACGCAGTATTTT
TRBV12-3/TRBV12-4	16	TRBJ2-2	NA	TRBD1	CASKADRVLTGGELFF	TGTGCCAGTAAAGCCGACAGGGTGTTAACGGGCGGGGAGCTGTTTTTT
TRBV29-1	18	TRBJ1-2	few	TRBD1	CSVEDAGTVLRHSYGYTF	TGCAGCGTTGAAGACGCCGGGACAGTGCTACGGCACAGCTATGGCTACACCTTC
TRBV7-9	15	TRBJ1-1	few	NA	CASSPRGGSHTEAFF	TGTGCCAGCAGCCCAAGGGGAGGGTCGCACACTGAAGCTTTCTTT